The source of this T cell receptor (beta chain) is a study of T cell responses to AZD1222 COVID-19 vaccine. Across the whole study: Recipients boosted at about 4 weeks or about 12 weeks are pooled. Findings of the study overall: In a largely white British group with more females than males, clonal diversity was possibly underestimated.

V was pared by 0 bases and J by 4 bases, with 11 bases between. The CDR3 spans 16 residues. The V gene's germline CDR1 is SGHRS and CDR2 YFSETQ. The table came from immunoSEQ multiplex PCR; TCRdb's copy has only in-frame clones and leaves some out. The sample yields about 150,000 clones, 90% seen once. Notes on this clone: No antigen is known for it.

The chain employs TRBV5-1 and TRBJ1-6; D gene unclear. This material consisted of peripheral blood, taken on day 0 of AZD1222 vaccination. The receptor comes from an adult in good health. This chain's CDR3 is CASSLGGSQYNSPLHF. The CDR3, as DNA: TGCGCCAGCAGCTTGGGTGGCAGTCAATATAATTCACCCCTCCACTTT. Full variable domain (outside the CDR3, taken from reference TRBV5-1 and TRBJ1-6): KAGVTQTPRYLIKTRGQQVTLSCSPISGHRSVSWYQQTPGQGLQFLFEYFSETQRNKGNFPGRFSGRQFSNSRSEMNVSTLELGDSALYLCASSLGGSQYNSPLHFGNGTRLTVT.